This TCR beta chain originates from a study of blood T cell repertoires in COVID-19. In germline, CDR1 is ENHRY, CDR2 SYGVKD. V shed 5 bases and J 7 bases; nucleotides not matched to a gene: 1. The CDR3 length is 12 residues. This clone was observed a single time. As originally analysed: From reference gene primer amplification, estimates of nucleated cell counts were derived. Sequenced by immunoSEQ multiplex PCR; TCRdb stores in-frame clones only, minus some. The V and J calls and clone size come from that table; D and trimming were worked out from the DNA. The data hold about 140,000 clones, with about 83% observed a single time.

This TCR came from a woman between 35 and 50 years old with acute or convalescent COVID-19. The sequenced material came from peripheral blood. The chain combines TRBV10-3 with TRBJ2-2; 7 nucleotides line up with TRBD2. The CDR3 region has the DNA TGTGCCATCAGTCGGACTAGCGGGGAGCTGTTTTTT. It translates to CAISRTSGELFF.